These 26 T cell receptor beta chains were sequenced from one sample in a study of blood T cell repertoires in COVID-19. Data came from immunoSEQ multiplex PCR; TCRdb stores just in-frame clones and leaves some out. The table records approximately 70,000 clones, approximately 77% of them present only once. The sequencing input was peripheral blood. These TCRs come from a woman in her seventies with acute or convalescent COVID-19.

The chain is built from TRBV5-1 and TRBJ2-2; 9 nucleotides line up with TRBD1. Germline V CDR1 and CDR2: SGHRS, YFSETQ. V shed 6 bases, J shed 2 bases, and the junction held 5 bases outside the gene matches. The CDR3 is 15 residues long. CDR3 residues: CASTPGQGNTGELFF. The CDR3 DNA sequence: TGCGCCAGCACCCCGGGACAGGGAAACACCGGGGAGCTGTTTTTT.

Remarks on this clone: One end of the junction fails to match germline, which may point to a read error. The chain links TRBV28 to TRBJ2-3; 8 bases line up with TRBD2. CDR3 length: 15 amino acids. Germline lookup yields CDR1 MDHEN and CDR2 SYDVKM. CDR3 nucleotide sequence: TGTGCCAGCAGTAGGGGGAGGAGGTACGGGACTAGTCAAACCTTT. This sequence encodes CASSRGRRYGTSQTF.

The genes are TRBV10-3 and TRBJ2-7; no clear D gene. The CDR3 has 12 residues. Germline values: CDR1 ENHRY, CDR2 SYGVKD. Trimming left V 0 bases short and J 5 bases short, with 5 bases between. The CDR3 DNA sequence: TGTGCCATCAGTGAGTCGAGGCACGAGCAGTACTTC. Its translation: CAISESRHEQYF.

This rearrangement joins TRBV25-1 to TRBJ1-4, with 8 bases matching TRBD1. The germline CDR1 and CDR2 sequences are MGHDK and SYGVNS. V dropped 4 bases and J dropped 7; count of bases not matched to a gene: 8. There are 15 residues in the CDR3. The chain's CDR3 is CASSGSGGIGEKLFF. The CDR3 bases are TGTGCCAGCAGTGGATCAGGGGGCATCGGTGAAAAACTGTTTTTT.

This clone was counted only a few times. The chain is built from TRBV10-3 and TRBJ2-4, with TRBD1 identical over 7 bases. CDR1 and CDR2 from the germline V gene are ENHRY and SYGVKD. J was trimmed by 5 bases and V by 6 bases; bases with no gene match: 4. This CDR3 is 13 amino acids long. The CDR3 nucleotides are TGTGCCATCAGGTCTGACAGGGAAAACATTCAGTACTTC. Protein product: CAIRSDRENIQYF.

This clone was counted between two and nine times. The J gene is TRBJ1-1, the V gene TRBV18; D not resolved. The CDR3 sequence is 13 residues long. The V gene's germline CDR1 is KGHSH and CDR2 LQKENI. Trimming pared 6 bases from V and 2 bases from J, leaving 10 bases between. The CDR3 loop reads CASSPTGNTEAFF. The CDR3 nucleotides are TGTGCCAGCTCCCCGACGGGAAACACTGAAGCTTTCTTT.

This clone is a singleton in its sample. The chain joins TRBV30 to TRBJ2-3, with 7 positions matching TRBD2. Germline CDR1 and CDR2: GTSNPN and SVGIG (reference sequence). The ends lost 4 bases at V and 1 base at J; junction bases unmatched: 2. This CDR3 is 13 amino acids long. In nucleotides, the CDR3 is TGTGCCTGGATGGCGGGGGGCACAGATACGCAGTATTTT. Encoded protein: CAWMAGGTDTQYF. The variable domain in full, completed from reference TRBV30 and TRBJ2-3, reads SQTIHQWPATLVQPVGSPLSLECTVEGTSNPNLYWYRQAAGRGLQLLFYSVGIGQISSEVPQNLSASRPQDRQFILSSKKLLLSDSGFYLCAWMAGGTDTQYFGPGTRLTVL.

The chain couples TRBV24-1 to TRBJ1-5, with D maybe TRBD1 (5 bases). Trimming left V 7 bases short and J 8 bases short, with 20 bases between. The germline CDR1 and CDR2 sequences are KGHDR and SFDVKD. The CDR3 sequence is 15 residues long. The CDR3 DNA reads TGTGCCACCAGGGAGGAGTATGCGGGGGTAAAGCCCCAGCATTTT. Its translation is CATREEYAGVKPQHF.

This clone came up once. The chain is built from TRBV19 and TRBJ2-1; 8 bases line up with TRBD2. V was pared by 3 bases and J by 3 bases, with 4 bases of the junction left unmatched. The CDR3 covers 15 residues. CDR1 and CDR2 (germline): LNHDA, SQIVND (reference sequence). Here the CDR3 reads CASSMSGGIYNEQFF. The DNA of the CDR3 is TGTGCCAGTAGTATGTCGGGGGGGATCTACAATGAGCAGTTCTTC.

This clone has only one observation. The gene calls are TRBV28 and TRBJ2-7; the match to TRBD2 covers 10 bases. J gave up 2 bases and V 3 bases, and 10 bases lay outside the gene matches. In germline, CDR1 is MDHEN, CDR2 SYDVKM. CDR3 length: 17 amino acids. In nucleotides, the CDR3 is TGTGCCAGCAGTTTCCCTAGCGGGAGAGTCAGGACCTACGAGCAGTACTTC. Translating gives CASSFPSGRVRTYEQYF.

The chain carries TRBV28 and TRBJ2-7; D perhaps matches TRBD1 (5 bases). Trimming shortened V by 8 bases and J by 2 bases, and 19 bases separated the two germline ends. Germline values: CDR1 MDHEN, CDR2 SYDVKM. This CDR3 is 15 amino acids long. The CDR3 spells CASFARTPGTYEQYF. DNA for the CDR3: TGTGCCAGCTTTGCGAGGACACCTGGCACCTACGAGCAGTACTTC.

This chain uses TRBV30 with TRBJ2-5, with 10 bases matching TRBD2. The CDR3 runs 16 residues. J gave up 5 bases and V 0 bases, and 9 bases lay outside the gene matches. CDR1 and CDR2 (germline): GTSNPN, SVGIG (reference sequence). The CDR3 here is CAWSVGSSGSGETQYF. The CDR3, as DNA: TGTGCCTGGAGTGTAGGATCTAGCGGGAGTGGTGAGACCCAGTACTTC.

This chain joins TRBV6-5 and TRBJ2-7, with 10 bases lining up with TRBD1. The V gene's germline CDR1 is MNHEY and CDR2 SVGAGI. The J segment lost 5 bases and the V segment lost 4 bases, leaving 8 bases of the junction unmatched. The CDR3 sequence is 15 residues long. The CDR3 here is CASSSPGTGEHEQYF. CDR3 DNA: TGTGCCAGCAGTTCTCCCGGGACAGGGGAACACGAGCAGTACTTC.

This clone is labeled as medium-sized. The CDR3 sequence is CAISEDREDYTF. The CDR3 nucleotides read TGTGCCATCAGTGAGGACAGGGAAGACTACACCTTC. The chain combines TRBV10-3 with TRBJ1-2; 7 positions match TRBD1. The V and J ends lost 2 bases and 10 bases, in that order; junction bases with no gene match: 4. The CDR3 runs 12 residues. From germline, CDR1 is ENHRY and CDR2 SYGVKD.

The V call is TRBV29-1, the J call TRBJ2-2; 16 bases are a match to TRBD2. From germline, CDR1 is SQVTM and CDR2 ANQGSEA. V lost 5 bases and J lost 3; bases outside the gene matches: 3. The CDR3 is 16 residues long. The chain's CDR3 is CSVKGLAGGYTGELFF. DNA of the CDR3: TGCAGCGTTAAGGGACTAGCGGGAGGGTACACCGGGGAGCTGTTTTTT.

This clone was counted a single time. A junction end diverges from the germline sequence, so it may reflect a read error. Here the CDR3 DNA reads TGTGCCAGCAGCCAAGGGCAGGGGATGAGAACCGAGGAGCTGTTTTTT. This codes for CASSQGQGMRTEELFF. J is TRBJ2-2 and V is TRBV4-2, with D perhaps matching TRBD1 (6 bases). CDR1 is LGHNA and CDR2 is YNFKEQ in the germline V gene. The CDR3 is 16 residues long.

The chain is built from TRBV19 and TRBJ2-1; 9 bases map to TRBD1. J lost 6 bases, V lost 5 bases, and 5 bases had no gene match. The CDR3 loop spans 14 amino acids. The germline V gene encodes CDR1 LNHDA and CDR2 SQIVND (reference sequence). This CDR3 reads CASSRDRDLNEQFF. CDR3 nucleotides: TGTGCCAGTAGTCGGGACAGGGACCTCAATGAGCAGTTCTTC.

The chain carries TRBV6-6 and TRBJ1-3; possibly TRBD1 for D (6 bases). Germline CDR1 is MNHNY and CDR2 is SVGAGI (reference sequence). This CDR3 region has 15 residues. V lost 4 bases to trimming and J lost 4 bases, with 14 bases between them. The CDR3 sequence: CASSWGSGAGNTIYF. In DNA form, the CDR3 reads TGTGCCAGCAGTTGGGGGTCAGGGGCCGGAAACACCATATATTTT.

The chain combines TRBV2 with TRBJ2-7, with 11 bases fitting TRBD1. CDR1 and CDR2 from the germline V gene are SNHLY and FYNNEI. J lost 5 bases, V lost 8 bases, and 5 bases had no gene match. CDR3 size: 13 residues. CDR3 sequence: CASWGQGDHEQYF. The CDR3 coding sequence is TGTGCCAGCTGGGGACAGGGGGATCACGAGCAGTACTTC.

The chain recombines TRBV7-2 with TRBJ1-1; 8 bases match TRBD1. The CDR3 has 14 amino acids. Per germline, CDR1 SGHTA and CDR2 FQGNSA. With 1 base clipped from V and 10 bases from J, the junction kept 8 bases outside the gene matches. This CDR3 is CASSLDAGGASAFF. DNA for the CDR3: TGTGCCAGCAGCTTAGATGCAGGGGGCGCTTCAGCTTTCTTT.

As regards this clone: Germline is not matched at one junction end, which may reflect a read error. The chain links TRBV3-1 (or the pseudogene TRBV3-2) to TRBJ1-1; D not resolved. CDR1 is LGHDT and CDR2 is YNNKEL in the germline V gene (reference sequence). The length of the CDR3 is 14 residues. CDR3 sequence reads: CASSQIAGNAEAFF. The CDR3 nucleotides read TGTGCCAGCAGCCAAATAGCCGGGAACGCTGAAGCTTTCTTT.

The table lists this clone with a count of one. The chain uses TRBV24-1 and TRBJ2-5; maybe TRBD2 (5 bases). CDR3 length: 12 residues. The ends were cut back, 6 bases at V and 3 bases at J, with 7 bases in the middle. CDR1 is KGHDR and CDR2 is SFDVKD in the germline V gene. The CDR3 DNA reads TGTGCCACCAGTACCGGGAAAGAGACCCAGTACTTC. Protein product: CATSTGKETQYF.

J is TRBJ1-1 and V is TRBV28, with 8 bases that match TRBD1. Germline trimming cut 7 bases from V and 5 bases from J; bases unmatched to any gene: 12. The CDR3 has 15 amino acids. The germline CDR1 and CDR2 sequences are MDHEN and SYDVKM. CDR3 loop: CASTAGTGEGTEAFF. The CDR3 DNA reads as TGTGCCAGCACCGCCGGGACAGGAGAAGGAACTGAAGCTTTCTTT.

This clone was counted once. The J gene is TRBJ2-1, the V gene TRBV2, with TRBD2 as a possible D gene (6 bases). The CDR3 length is 13 residues. Per the germline V gene, CDR1 is SNHLY and CDR2 is FYNNEI. V lost 8 bases and J lost 10, with 18 bases in between. In DNA form, the CDR3 reads TGTGCCAGCGCCTCGCAACTAGCTGGGGAGCAGTTCTTC. Residues: CASASQLAGEQFF.

The rearrangement joins TRBV28 to TRBJ1-5; D not resolved. The CDR3 consists of 16 residues. The germline V gene encodes CDR1 MDHEN and CDR2 SYDVKM. V was trimmed by 4 bases and J by 5 bases, leaving 18 bases between them. Written as DNA, the CDR3 is TGTGCCAGCAGTTCCAACAAACTACCGACGGATCAGCCCCAGCATTTT. Its protein is CASSSNKLPTDQPQHF.

This chain joins TRBV18 and TRBJ2-4; TRBD2 might be the D (5 bases). Per germline, CDR1 KGHSH and CDR2 LQKENI. V dropped 4 bases and J dropped 3 bases, with 16 bases sitting between them. There are 16 residues in the CDR3. The CDR3 DNA is TGTGCCAGCTCACTTGGGATCGAGGGTGGCAAAAACATTCAGTACTTC. It encodes CASSLGIEGGKNIQYF.